A selection of T cell receptor beta chains follows, all from one sample in a study of blood T cell repertoires in COVID-19. Profiling relied on immunoSEQ multiplex PCR, and the TCRdb table lists in-frame clones only, not all of them. This table holds 55,000 to 65,000 clones, 89% found once. The sample consisted of peripheral blood. The receptors were gathered from a woman in her fifties or sixties with active COVID-19. Both conserved end residues are part of each CDR3. Each record gives: J gene, clone size, D gene, V gene, CDR3 protein, CDR3 DNA. A D gene is named only where the DNA matches it firmly. The listing skips clone size in some rows; elsewhere it reads once, few, many or a size class.

j_call: TRBJ1-1; clone_size: -; d_call: -; v_call: TRBV5-1; cdr3_aa: CASSLDTYTEAFF; cdr3_nt: TGCGCCAGCAGCTTAGACACATACACTGAAGCTTTCTTT
j_call: TRBJ1-1; clone_size: -; d_call: -; v_call: TRBV18; cdr3_aa: CASSPPAGSNTEAFF; cdr3_nt: TGTGCCAGCTCACCACCGGCGGGATCGAACACTGAAGCTTTCTTT
j_call: TRBJ1-6; clone_size: -; d_call: -; v_call: TRBV10-3; cdr3_aa: CAIKESAANSPLHF; cdr3_nt: TGTGCCATCAAAGAGTCGGCTGCTAATTCACCCCTCCACTTT
j_call: TRBJ1-6; clone_size: -; d_call: -; v_call: TRBV6-5; cdr3_aa: CASSQPGEDLHF; cdr3_nt: TGTGCCAGCAGTCAACCCGGGGAGGACCTCCACTTT
j_call: TRBJ2-5; clone_size: -; d_call: TRBD1; v_call: TRBV9; cdr3_aa: CASSVAGGYETQYF; cdr3_nt: TGTGCCAGCAGCGTAGCAGGGGGCTACGAGACCCAGTACTTC
j_call: TRBJ2-1; clone_size: -; d_call: -; v_call: TRBV7-7; cdr3_aa: CASSAQGLYNEQFF; cdr3_nt: TGTGCTAGCAGCGCGCAGGGGCTGTACAATGAGCAGTTCTTC
j_call: TRBJ2-3; clone_size: -; d_call: -; v_call: TRBV15; cdr3_aa: CATSSDGGGTDTQYF; cdr3_nt: TGTGCCACCAGCAGTGACGGCGGGGGCACAGATACGCAGTATTTT
j_call: TRBJ2-7; clone_size: -; d_call: TRBD1; v_call: TRBV6-1; cdr3_aa: CASSEGQGAEEQYF; cdr3_nt: TGTGCCAGCAGTGAGGGACAGGGGGCTGAGGAGCAGTACTTC
j_call: TRBJ1-2; clone_size: -; d_call: -; v_call: TRBV5-1; cdr3_aa: CASSLGGIDYGYTF; cdr3_nt: TGCGCCAGCAGCCTCGGGGGGATCGACTATGGCTACACCTTC
j_call: TRBJ1-6; clone_size: -; d_call: -; v_call: TRBV6-6; cdr3_aa: CASSTLGMLGNSPLHF; cdr3_nt: TGTGCCAGCAGCACTCTCGGGATGCTAGGCAATTCACCCCTCCACTTT
j_call: TRBJ1-4; clone_size: -; d_call: -; v_call: TRBV20-1; cdr3_aa: CSASSGGWEKLFF; cdr3_nt: TGCAGTGCTAGTTCGGGGGGATGGGAAAAACTGTTTTTT
j_call: TRBJ1-5; clone_size: -; d_call: -; v_call: TRBV29-1; cdr3_aa: CSVAGQYSNQPQHF; cdr3_nt: TGCAGCGTCGCCGGACAGTATAGCAATCAGCCCCAGCATTTT
j_call: TRBJ1-2; clone_size: -; d_call: -; v_call: TRBV25-1; cdr3_aa: CASSVISANYGYTF; cdr3_nt: TGTGCCAGCAGTGTGATCTCAGCTAACTATGGCTACACCTTC
j_call: TRBJ2-3; clone_size: -; d_call: -; v_call: TRBV2; cdr3_aa: CASRKQGQAQYF; cdr3_nt: TGTGCCAGCAGGAAACAGGGCCAAGCGCAGTATTTT
j_call: TRBJ1-2; clone_size: -; d_call: -; v_call: TRBV6-5; cdr3_aa: CASSSRTGTLLGYTF; cdr3_nt: TGTGCCAGCAGTTCCCGAACCGGGACACTTCTGGGCTACACCTTC
j_call: TRBJ2-7; clone_size: -; d_call: -; v_call: TRBV7-2; cdr3_aa: CASRPDRQGYEQYF; cdr3_nt: TGTGCCAGCAGACCCGACAGGCAAGGCTACGAGCAGTACTTC
j_call: TRBJ1-1; clone_size: few; d_call: -; v_call: TRBV2; cdr3_aa: CASIREGNTEAFF; cdr3_nt: TGTGCCAGCATTAGGGAGGGGAACACTGAAGCTTTCTTT
j_call: TRBJ2-1; clone_size: -; d_call: TRBD2; v_call: TRBV7-6; cdr3_aa: CASSLAPVELADSVEQFF; cdr3_nt: TGTGCCAGCAGCTTAGCGCCGGTTGAACTAGCGGATTCGGTTGAGCAGTTCTTC
j_call: TRBJ2-1; clone_size: -; d_call: -; v_call: TRBV5-1; cdr3_aa: CASRPVSYNEQFF; cdr3_nt: TGCGCCAGCAGACCCGTCAGTTACAATGAGCAGTTCTTC
j_call: TRBJ1-6; clone_size: -; d_call: -; v_call: TRBV19; cdr3_aa: CASSTGVSPLHF; cdr3_nt: TGTGCCAGTAGTACGGGAGTTTCACCCCTCCACTTT
j_call: TRBJ1-5; clone_size: few; d_call: TRBD1; v_call: TRBV5-5; cdr3_aa: CASSVVPGGAGSSNQPQHF; cdr3_nt: TGTGCCAGCAGCGTGGTCCCAGGGGGCGCGGGGAGTAGCAATCAGCCCCAGCATTTT
j_call: TRBJ2-4; clone_size: -; d_call: TRBD1; v_call: TRBV12-5; cdr3_aa: CASGPGQGVSKNIQYF; cdr3_nt: TGTGCTAGTGGGCCCGGACAGGGGGTATCCAAAAACATTCAGTACTTC
j_call: TRBJ1-4; clone_size: once; d_call: TRBD1; v_call: TRBV6-2/TRBV6-3; cdr3_aa: CASSQGGTNEKLFF; cdr3_nt: TGTGCCAGCAGTCAGGGGGGAACTAATGAAAAACTGTTTTTT
j_call: TRBJ2-3; clone_size: -; d_call: -; v_call: TRBV20-1; cdr3_aa: CSASLPGGPGTQYF; cdr3_nt: TGCAGTGCTAGTTTACCGGGGGGCCCCGGTACGCAGTATTTT
j_call: TRBJ2-7; clone_size: -; d_call: -; v_call: TRBV4-3; cdr3_aa: CASSPGGSYEQYF; cdr3_nt: TGCGCCAGCAGCCCCGGGGGAAGTTACGAGCAGTACTTC
j_call: TRBJ1-2; clone_size: -; d_call: TRBD1; v_call: TRBV6-5; cdr3_aa: CASSYSSYGTGKGYTF; cdr3_nt: TGTGCCAGCAGTTACTCCTCCTATGGGACAGGGAAGGGCTACACCTTC
j_call: TRBJ2-3; clone_size: -; d_call: TRBD2; v_call: TRBV6-5; cdr3_aa: CATEMRGGTDTQYF; cdr3_nt: TGTGCCACCGAGATGCGGGGGGGCACCGATACGCAGTATTTT
j_call: TRBJ1-2; clone_size: -; d_call: -; v_call: TRBV30; cdr3_aa: CAWSSDYYGYTF; cdr3_nt: TGTGCCTGGAGTTCAGACTACTATGGCTACACCTTC
j_call: TRBJ2-4; clone_size: -; d_call: -; v_call: TRBV20-1; cdr3_aa: CSARDPSRAYF; cdr3_nt: TGCAGTGCTAGAGATCCTAGCCGGGCGTACTTC
j_call: TRBJ1-5; clone_size: -; d_call: -; v_call: TRBV19; cdr3_aa: CASSIDSPGYHQPQHF; cdr3_nt: TGTGCCAGTAGTATAGATAGCCCAGGGTACCATCAGCCCCAGCATTTT
j_call: TRBJ2-3; clone_size: -; d_call: TRBD1; v_call: TRBV9; cdr3_aa: CASSAPNRGLYTQYF; cdr3_nt: TGTGCCAGCAGCGCCCCCAACAGGGGGCTGTATACGCAGTATTTT
j_call: TRBJ2-7; clone_size: -; d_call: TRBD1; v_call: TRBV7-6; cdr3_aa: CASSLGAGTGFEQYF; cdr3_nt: TGTGCCAGCAGCTTAGGGGCCGGGACAGGGTTCGAGCAGTACTTC
j_call: TRBJ1-5; clone_size: -; d_call: -; v_call: TRBV7-9; cdr3_aa: CASSFFGGPNQPQHF; cdr3_nt: TGTGCCAGCAGCTTTTTTGGGGGCCCCAATCAGCCCCAGCATTTT
j_call: TRBJ1-1; clone_size: -; d_call: TRBD1; v_call: TRBV5-1; cdr3_aa: CASSLATGGTEAFF; cdr3_nt: TGCGCCAGCAGCTTGGCCACAGGGGGCACTGAAGCTTTCTTT
j_call: TRBJ1-3; clone_size: -; d_call: -; v_call: TRBV2; cdr3_aa: CASSAAKDYSGNTIYF; cdr3_nt: TGTGCCAGCAGTGCCGCCAAAGACTACTCTGGAAACACCATATATTTT
j_call: TRBJ1-5; clone_size: -; d_call: -; v_call: TRBV25-1; cdr3_aa: CAPRSRRGRDQPQHF; cdr3_nt: TGTGCCCCCCGAAGTCGCAGGGGCCGGGATCAGCCCCAGCATTTT
j_call: TRBJ1-1; clone_size: -; d_call: TRBD1; v_call: TRBV7-2; cdr3_aa: CASSLGGGTGAFF; cdr3_nt: TGTGCCAGCAGCTTAGGAGGGGGCACCGGGGCTTTCTTT
j_call: TRBJ2-7; clone_size: -; d_call: TRBD2; v_call: TRBV6-2/TRBV6-3; cdr3_aa: CASSSASGASYEQYF; cdr3_nt: TGTGCCAGCAGTTCCGCTAGCGGTGCCTCCTACGAGCAGTACTTC
j_call: TRBJ1-5; clone_size: -; d_call: -; v_call: TRBV12-3/TRBV12-4; cdr3_aa: CASSRTRNQPQHF; cdr3_nt: TGTGCCAGCAGCCGGACACGCAATCAGCCCCAGCATTTT
j_call: TRBJ1-1; clone_size: -; d_call: -; v_call: TRBV6-5; cdr3_aa: CASSRTGGEAFF; cdr3_nt: TGTGCCAGCAGCCGGACGGGGGGGGAAGCTTTCTTT
j_call: TRBJ2-7; clone_size: -; d_call: TRBD1; v_call: TRBV6-2/TRBV6-3; cdr3_aa: CASSKDRESRQQYF; cdr3_nt: TGTGCCAGCAGTAAGGACAGGGAGAGTCGTCAGCAGTACTTC
j_call: TRBJ1-6; clone_size: -; d_call: TRBD1; v_call: TRBV27; cdr3_aa: CASSRRQGIGSPLHF; cdr3_nt: TGTGCCAGCAGTCGCCGACAGGGGATCGGTTCACCCCTCCACTTT
j_call: TRBJ1-1; clone_size: once; d_call: -; v_call: TRBV7-3; cdr3_aa: CASSLGQYTEAFF; cdr3_nt: TGTGCCAGCAGCTTAGGGCAGTACACTGAAGCTTTCTTT
j_call: TRBJ2-5; clone_size: -; d_call: TRBD1; v_call: TRBV12-3/TRBV12-4; cdr3_aa: CASRPGQEETQYF; cdr3_nt: TGTGCCAGCAGACCGGGACAGGAAGAGACCCAGTACTTC
j_call: TRBJ2-1; clone_size: -; d_call: TRBD1; v_call: TRBV5-5; cdr3_aa: CASSHPGQNYNEQFF; cdr3_nt: TGTGCCAGCAGCCACCCGGGACAGAACTACAATGAGCAGTTCTTC
j_call: TRBJ1-6; clone_size: -; d_call: -; v_call: TRBV3-1/TRBV3-2; cdr3_aa: CASSQESSGRSSPLHF; cdr3_nt: TGTGCCAGCAGCCAAGAATCGTCAGGGAGGAGTTCACCCCTCCACTTT
j_call: TRBJ2-3; clone_size: -; d_call: -; v_call: TRBV5-1; cdr3_aa: CASSGSGAAYTDTQYF; cdr3_nt: TGCGCCAGCAGCGGTTCTGGGGCAGCTTACACAGATACGCAGTATTTT
j_call: TRBJ1-2; clone_size: -; d_call: -; v_call: TRBV5-1; cdr3_aa: CASSPVGVYGYTF; cdr3_nt: TGCGCCAGCAGCCCCGTAGGGGTCTATGGCTACACCTTC
j_call: TRBJ2-5; clone_size: few; d_call: -; v_call: TRBV4-1; cdr3_aa: CASSQVGGPETQYF; cdr3_nt: TGCGCCAGCAGCCAAGTGGGGGGGCCAGAGACCCAGTACTTC